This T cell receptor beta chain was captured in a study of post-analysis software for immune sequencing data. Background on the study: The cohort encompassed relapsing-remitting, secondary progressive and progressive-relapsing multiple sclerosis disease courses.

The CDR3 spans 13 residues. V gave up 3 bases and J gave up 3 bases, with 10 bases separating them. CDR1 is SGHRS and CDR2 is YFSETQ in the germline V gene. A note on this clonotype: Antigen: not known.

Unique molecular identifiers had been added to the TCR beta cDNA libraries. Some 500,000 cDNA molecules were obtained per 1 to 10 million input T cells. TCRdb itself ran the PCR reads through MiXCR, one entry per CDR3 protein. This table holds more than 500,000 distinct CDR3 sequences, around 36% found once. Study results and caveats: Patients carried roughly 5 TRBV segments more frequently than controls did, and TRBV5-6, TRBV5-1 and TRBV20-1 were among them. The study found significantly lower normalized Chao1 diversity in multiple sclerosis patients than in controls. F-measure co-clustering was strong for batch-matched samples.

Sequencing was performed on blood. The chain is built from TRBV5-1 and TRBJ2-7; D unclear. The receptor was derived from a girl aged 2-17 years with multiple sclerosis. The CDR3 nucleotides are TGCGCCAGCAGCTCAGGACGGCGCTACGAGCAGTACTTC. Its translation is CASSSGRRYEQYF.